Following are 14 T cell receptor beta chains from one sample sequenced in a study of cytomegalovirus exposure and HLA in healthy donors. Vbeta (60) and Jbeta (13) primers were used in the PCR. Profiling relied on immunoSEQ multiplex PCR, and the TCRdb table lists in-frame clones only, not all of them. This table has 130,000 or so clones, approximately 82% appearing once. Sample: PBMCs. These receptors originate from a young man in good health and CMV-seropositive.

This rearrangement joins TRBV10-3 to TRBJ2-5, with D uncertain. Germline CDR1 ENHRY, CDR2 SYGVKD. The CDR3 has 11 residues. The V end was cut by 8 bases, the J end by 2 bases, with 6 bases between. The CDR3 region has the DNA TGTGCCATCGGGCAGCAAGAGACCCAGTACTTC. Protein product: CAIGQQETQYF.

For this clone: At one end the junction does not follow the germline gene, possibly because of a read error. The chain links TRBV7-7 to TRBJ2-3, with TRBD2 matching 14 bases. The CDR3 runs to 19 residues. CDR1 and CDR2 (germline): SSHAT, FNYEAQ (reference sequence). The CDR3 here is CASSHVGLAGGSGTDTQYF. DNA for the CDR3: TGTGCTAGCAGTCACGTTGGACTAGCGGGAGGATCTGGCACAGATACGCAGTATTTT.

This sequence joins TRBV6-5 and TRBJ1-1; 9 bases are shared with TRBD1. The CDR3 extends over 13 amino acids. Unmatched junction bases numbered 3, after V lost 6 bases and J lost 4 bases. Germline CDR1 reads MNHEY; CDR2 reads SVGAGI. CDR3 in DNA: TGTGCCAGCAGGGGACAGGGTTTCACTGAAGCTTTCTTT. Its protein is CASRGQGFTEAFF.

The table lists this clone with a count of one. The chain combines TRBV7-6 with TRBJ1-5; D ambiguous. Germline CDR1 reads SGHVS; CDR2 reads FNYEAQ. V was shortened by 1 base and J by 0 bases, with 7 bases between the two germline ends. This CDR3 has 15 amino acids. CDR3 region: CASSLGTDSNQPQHF. The CDR3, as DNA: TGTGCCAGCAGCTTAGGAACAGATAGCAATCAGCCCCAGCATTTT.

J is TRBJ2-7 and V is TRBV19, with 7 positions matching TRBD1. Germline CDR1 reads LNHDA; CDR2 reads SQIVND (reference sequence). The CDR3 is 15 residues long. V lost 5 bases, J lost 2 bases, and 9 bases stayed unmatched. The CDR3 region is CASSGPGQSPYEQYF. For the CDR3, the DNA is TGTGCCAGTAGTGGACCGGGACAGTCTCCCTACGAGCAGTACTTC.

A remark on this clone: At one boundary the junction diverges from the germline segment, which might be a read error. The CDR3 DNA follows: TGTGCCAGCAGCCCCCGAGACAGGGACCAGGAGACCCAGTACTTC. Translating gives CASSPRDRDQETQYF. The chain combines TRBV7-9 with TRBJ2-5; 7 bases fit TRBD1. CDR1 is SEHNR, CDR2 FQNEAQ, per germline (reference sequence). This CDR3 spans 15 amino acids.

The CDR3 reads CASSLHRGSSYEQYF. In DNA, the CDR3 is TGTGCCAGCAGCTTACACAGGGGAAGCTCCTACGAGCAGTACTTC. The V and J genes are TRBV11-3 and TRBJ2-7; 7 nucleotides match TRBD1. The CDR3 runs 15 residues. Looked up from germline, CDR1 is SGHNT and CDR2 is YENEEA. The J segment lost 0 bases and the V segment lost 2 bases, leaving 4 bases of the junction unmatched.

The rearrangement links TRBV9 to TRBJ2-6; no firm D call. The germline V and J ends were trimmed by 0 bases and 0 bases, with 13 bases remaining between them. Germline CDR1 is SGDLS and CDR2 is YYNGEE. This CDR3 is 18 amino acids long. CDR3 nucleotides: TGTGCCAGCAGCGTAGGACTGACCGAAAGCTCTGGGGCCAACGTCCTGACTTTC. Translated, it gives CASSVGLTESSGANVLTF.

The V and J genes are TRBV28 and TRBJ2-5, with 13 nucleotides matching TRBD2. The germline CDR1 and CDR2 sequences are MDHEN and SYDVKM. V was clipped by 5 bases and J by 3 bases; unmatched bases: 6. The CDR3 consists of 16 residues. CDR3 DNA: TGTGCCAGCAGTATGATGGGGACTAGCGGGAAAGAGACCCAGTACTTC. It translates to CASSMMGTSGKETQYF.

The chain combines TRBV7-9 with TRBJ1-5; no firm D call. V was pared by 1 base and J by 0 bases, with 7 bases between. The CDR3 extends over 15 amino acids. Germline V gene sequence: CDR1 SEHNR, CDR2 FQNEAQ (reference sequence). CDR3 residues: CASSLGEYSNQPQHF. As DNA, the CDR3 is TGTGCCAGCAGCTTAGGCGAGTATAGCAATCAGCCCCAGCATTTT.

The CDR3 loop is CASSFKLYNEQFF. DNA of the CDR3: TGTGCCAGCAGCTTTAAATTGTACAATGAGCAGTTCTTC. The genes are TRBV5-6 and TRBJ2-1; D remains ambiguous. V shed 2 bases and J shed 4 bases, with 7 bases lying between them. Germline V gene sequence: CDR1 SGHDT, CDR2 YYEEEE. CDR3 length: 13 residues.

This clone was picked up a small number of times. The rearrangement uses TRBV5-1 and TRBJ2-1; TRBD1 matches at 8 bases. The CDR3 runs to 15 residues. V gave up 2 bases and J gave up 0 bases; unmatched junction bases: 1. Germline assignment: CDR1 SGHRS and CDR2 YFSETQ. This CDR3 is CASSFDRGSYNEQFF. The CDR3 bases are TGCGCCAGCAGCTTCGACAGGGGCTCCTACAATGAGCAGTTCTTC.

The chain couples TRBV4-1 to TRBJ2-2; weak D call: TRBD1 (6 bases). V shed 1 base and J shed 6 bases, with 15 bases lying between them. CDR1 is MGHRA, CDR2 YSYEKL, per germline. The CDR3 runs to 16 residues. Written as DNA, the CDR3 is TGCGCCAGCAGCCAAGTAGGGTCAGGGGAGTCCGGGGAGCTGTTTTTT. It yields the protein CASSQVGSGESGELFF.

The genes are TRBV5-6 and TRBJ1-3, with D possibly TRBD1 on 6 matching bases. Germline lookup yields CDR1 SGHDT and CDR2 YYEEEE. The V end was cut by 5 bases, the J end by 0 bases, with 12 bases between. The CDR3 runs to 15 residues. The CDR3 here is CASRVTGNSGNTIYF. The DNA of the CDR3 is TGTGCCAGCAGGGTAACAGGGAACTCTGGAAACACCATATATTTT.